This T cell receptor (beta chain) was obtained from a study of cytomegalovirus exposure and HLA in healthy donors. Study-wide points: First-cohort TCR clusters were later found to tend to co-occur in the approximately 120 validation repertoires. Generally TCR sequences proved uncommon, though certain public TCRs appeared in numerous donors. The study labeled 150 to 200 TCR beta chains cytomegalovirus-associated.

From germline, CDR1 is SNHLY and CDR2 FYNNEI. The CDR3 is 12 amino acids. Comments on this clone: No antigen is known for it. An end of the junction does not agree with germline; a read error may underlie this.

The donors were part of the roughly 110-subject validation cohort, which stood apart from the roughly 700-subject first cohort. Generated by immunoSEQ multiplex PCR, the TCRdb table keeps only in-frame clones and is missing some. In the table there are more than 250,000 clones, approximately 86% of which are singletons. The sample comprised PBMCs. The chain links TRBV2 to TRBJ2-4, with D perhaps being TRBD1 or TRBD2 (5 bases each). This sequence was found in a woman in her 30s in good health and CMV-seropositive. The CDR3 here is CASSEFQEGFGF. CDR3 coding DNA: TGTGCCAGCAGTGAATTCCAAGAGGGGTTTGGCTTC.